The 32 T cell receptor beta chains presented below share a single source sample, sequenced in a study of T cells in Graves' hyperthyroidism and ophthalmopathy (dated 2019 in TCRdb). Library prep was done by multiplex PCR. Reads for this sample came from an Illumina HiSeq 2000. Amplification of TCR beta CDR3 regions was carried out from RNA transcripts. For the first round of RT-PCR on the TCR CDR3, the HTBI primer set was used together with the Qiagen OneStep RT-PCR kit. TCRdb cleaned the public reads at Q25 with fastp, built clones with MiXCR and kept in-frame beta chains. Every CDR3 protein is listed once, alongside the most common genes and DNA of its rows. This sample holds about 740,000 distinct CDR3 sequences; about 14% were observed only once. Of the sample, about 10% is held by the ten largest clones. Material: blood. The receptors were sampled from a woman aged 18-29 years with Graves' hyperthyroidism.

This clonotype was recorded many times. The V gene is TRBV3-1, the J gene TRBJ1-2; D unresolved. The CDR3 spans 12 residues. Germline CDR1 reads LGHDT; CDR2 reads YNNKEL (reference sequence). Deletions cut 0 bases from V and 6 bases from J, with 5 bases between. In DNA form, the CDR3 reads TGTGCCAGCAGCCAAGAGCATCATGGCTACACCTTC. This encodes CASSQEHHGYTF. The full variable domain, in which reference TRBV3-1 and TRBJ1-2 provide the parts outside the CDR3, is DTAVSQTPKYLVTQMGNDKSIKCEQNLGHDTMYWYKQDSKKFLKIMFSYNNKELIINETVPNRFSPKSPDKAHLNLHINSLELGDSAVYFCASSQEHHGYTFGSGTRLTVV.

The rearrangement links TRBV20-1 to TRBJ2-1, with D perhaps given as TRBD1 or TRBD2 (5 bases each). CDR1 is DFQATT and CDR2 is SNEGSKA in the germline V gene (reference sequence). The germline V and J ends were trimmed by 5 bases and 10 bases, with 15 bases remaining between them. The CDR3 runs to 12 residues. CDR3 bases: TGCAGTGCTGAGGGGCTAGAGGGCGAGCAGTTCTTC. It codes for CSAEGLEGEQFF.

This clonotype was counted between two and nine times. The chain combines TRBV5-4 with TRBJ1-6; D unresolved. The CDR3 is made up of 17 amino acids. The V end was cut by 3 bases, the J end by 0 bases, with 13 bases between. Germline loops: CDR1 SGHNT, CDR2 YYREEE (reference sequence). CDR3 sequence reads: CASSSHAASSYNSPLHF. The CDR3 DNA is TGTGCCAGCAGCTCCCATGCAGCTAGCTCCTATAATTCACCCCTCCACTTT.

This rearrangement joins TRBV6-1 to TRBJ1-4; 7 bases map to TRBD1. The CDR3 is 15 residues long. CDR1 and CDR2 from the germline V gene are MNHNS and SASEGT. V shed 4 bases and J 4 bases; nucleotides not matched to a gene: 6. The CDR3 sequence: CASSVGQTNNEKLFF. The DNA for the CDR3 is TGTGCCAGCAGTGTGGGACAGACTAATAATGAAAAACTGTTTTTT.

This clonotype was detected ten times or more. The chain joins TRBV6-2 or TRBV6-3 to TRBJ2-7; 8 bases are shared with TRBD2. J lost 5 bases, V lost 6 bases, and 12 bases had no gene match. In germline, CDR1 is MNHEY, CDR2 SVGEGT. The CDR3 consists of 15 residues. The CDR3 loop reads CASRSGSLSVHEQYF. DNA for the CDR3: TGTGCCAGCAGGAGCGGGAGTTTGAGTGTCCACGAGCAGTACTTC.

In this sample, this clonotype turned up a few times. A much larger clone sits a single nucleotide away, making a read error possible. This chain links TRBV11-3 with TRBJ1-1, with unresolved D. Germline CDR1 and CDR2: SGHNT and YENEEA. V lost 5 bases and J 11 bases, leaving 12 bases between the germline ends. CDR3 size: 11 residues. CDR3 region: CASSHRENAFF. The CDR3, as DNA: TGTGCCAGCAGCCACCGGGAGAATGCTTTCTTT.

This rearrangement joins TRBV4-1 to TRBJ2-2; no definite D call. Trimming stripped 4 bases from V and 1 base from J, with 10 bases between. This CDR3 is 15 amino acids long. CDR1 is MGHRA, CDR2 YSYEKL, per germline. CDR3 sequence reads: CASSPRAVNTGELFF. Written as DNA, the CDR3 is TGCGCCAGCAGCCCTAGGGCGGTGAACACCGGGGAGCTGTTTTTT.

Only a few counts were recorded for this clonotype. The genes are TRBV7-9 and TRBJ1-2; D gene ambiguous. Trimming cost V 3 bases and J 7 bases, with 12 bases left between them. This CDR3 region has 13 residues. CDR1 is SEHNR, CDR2 FQNEAQ, per germline (reference sequence). The DNA of the CDR3 is TGTGCCAGCAGCTTTAACTGGGCCCGTGGCTACACCTTC. It yields the protein CASSFNWARGYTF.

This clonotype appeared a few times. The chain joins TRBV6-1 to TRBJ2-7; 8 positions match TRBD1. Unmatched junction bases numbered 8, after V lost 3 bases and J lost 4 bases. CDR3 length: 15 amino acids. Germline CDR1 MNHNS, CDR2 SASEGT. CDR3 protein: CASSEVDRDPYEQYF. The CDR3 DNA sequence: TGTGCCAGCAGTGAGGTGGACAGGGATCCGTACGAGCAGTACTTC.

The CDR3, as DNA: TGCGCCACCGGACTAGCGGGGGGGAATGAGCAGTTCTTC. Protein: CATGLAGGNEQFF. The chain is built from TRBV10-1 and TRBJ2-1, with 15 bases matching TRBD2. Germline V lookup: CDR1 WNHNN, CDR2 SYGVQD (reference sequence). The CDR3 has 13 residues. V trimming: 10 bases; J trimming: 7 bases; junction bases outside the gene matches: 2.

This chain connects TRBV9 to TRBJ2-2; D may correspond to TRBD1 or TRBD2 (7 bases each). Trimming left V 2 bases short and J 11 bases short, with 10 bases between. CDR3 size: 12 residues. Germline V lookup: CDR1 SGDLS, CDR2 YYNGEE. The CDR3 DNA is TGTGCCAGCAGCGTCAGGGGGGGCGAGCTGTTTTTT. Protein: CASSVRGGELFF.

The chain has TRBV4-1 and TRBJ2-5; 7 positions match TRBD1. The ends lost 3 bases at V and 2 bases at J; junction bases unmatched: 6. From germline, CDR1 is MGHRA and CDR2 YSYEKL. The CDR3 covers 15 residues. The CDR3 loop is CASSQDPGQQETQYF. CDR3 DNA: TGCGCCAGCAGCCAGGACCCGGGACAGCAAGAGACCCAGTACTTC.

This rearrangement joins TRBV2 to TRBJ2-7; D not certain. V was pared by 4 bases and J by 6 bases, with 10 bases between. Germline V lookup: CDR1 SNHLY, CDR2 FYNNEI. This CDR3 contains 12 residues. CDR3 nucleotide sequence: TGTGCCAGCAGTGCATCGGGTCTCGAGCAGTACTTC. Encoded protein: CASSASGLEQYF.

This clonotype was observed at least ten times. The chain carries TRBV3-1 and TRBJ1-1; D not certain. V shed 4 bases and J shed 2 bases, with 20 bases lying between them. Germline V gene lookup returns CDR1 LGHDT and CDR2 YNNKEL (reference sequence). The CDR3 is made up of 17 amino acids. CDR3 in amino acids: CASSPYNRGGSNTEAFF. The CDR3 DNA sequence: TGTGCCAGCAGCCCGTACAATCGGGGTGGGTCTAACACTGAAGCTTTCTTT. Supplemented by reference TRBV3-1 and TRBJ1-1, the full variable domain reads DTAVSQTPKYLVTQMGNDKSIKCEQNLGHDTMYWYKQDSKKFLKIMFSYNNKELIINETVPNRFSPKSPDKAHLNLHINSLELGDSAVYFCASSPYNRGGSNTEAFFGQGTRLTVV.

The DNA of the CDR3 is TGTGCCAGCAGCGCCGGGGGAGCTAACACCGGGGAGCTGTTTTTT. It is translated as CASSAGGANTGELFF. The J gene is TRBJ2-2, the V gene TRBV11-2; D perhaps matches TRBD2 (6 bases). CDR3 length equals 15 residues. Trimming cost V 5 bases and J 2 bases, with 12 bases left between them. Germline V CDR1 and CDR2: SGHAT, FQNNGV.

There are many counts of this clonotype. CDR3 nucleotides: TGTGCCAGCAGGATTGGTGGGGGGCTAAGCTATGGCTACACCTTC. Its protein product is CASRIGGGLSYGYTF. The rearrangement joins TRBV13 to TRBJ1-2; weak D call: TRBD1 (6 bases). Trimming stripped 6 bases from V and 4 bases from J, with 18 bases between. CDR1 is PRHDT, CDR2 FYEKMQ, per germline (reference sequence). This CDR3 is built from 15 residues.

In its sample, this clonotype was seen many times. The genes are TRBV30 and TRBJ2-1, with TRBD2 matching over 10 bases. The CDR3 totals 14 residues. The germline CDR1 and CDR2 sequences are GTSNPN and SVGIG (reference sequence). With 4 bases clipped from V and 7 bases from J, the junction kept 7 bases outside the gene matches. The CDR3 DNA reads TGTGCCTGGACAAGGTTGACTAGCGGGAATGAGCAGTTCTTC. Translating it yields CAWTRLTSGNEQFF.

The sample holds many counts of this clonotype. The chain combines TRBV2 with TRBJ2-1; 14 positions agree with TRBD2. The CDR3 spans 15 residues. Trimming at V came to 5 bases and at J to 8 bases, leaving 5 bases not matched to a gene. Germline lookup yields CDR1 SNHLY and CDR2 FYNNEI. The CDR3 DNA sequence: TGTGCCAGCAGTAATGGACTAGCGGGAGGCCATGAGCAGTTCTTC. This codes for CASSNGLAGGHEQFF.

This chain uses TRBV2 with TRBJ2-5, with a possible D match to TRBD1 (6 bases). CDR3 size: 13 residues. V was pared by 10 bases and J by 5 bases, with 17 bases between. Germline lookup yields CDR1 SNHLY and CDR2 FYNNEI. The CDR3 loop is CATSLRGAETQYF. Written as DNA, the CDR3 is TGTGCCACCTCTCTCAGGGGTGCCGAGACCCAGTACTTC. Variable domain in full (rest from reference TRBV2 and TRBJ2-5): EPEVTQTPSHQVTQMGQEVILRCVPISNHLYFYWYRQILGQKVEFLVSFYNNEISEKSEIFDDQFSVERPDGSNFTLKIRSTKLEDSAMYFCATSLRGAETQYFGPGTRLLVL.

This clonotype was seen repeatedly, ten times or more. CDR3 in DNA: TGTGCCACAACCCTTTTGTACAGGGGAGATCTTGCGAACACCGGGGAGCTGTTTTTT. Amino acid sequence: CATTLLYRGDLANTGELFF. The chain combines TRBV24-1 with TRBJ2-2; 7 positions match TRBD1. J gave up 0 bases and V 10 bases, and 19 bases lay outside the gene matches. This CDR3 has 19 residues. Looked up from germline, CDR1 is KGHDR and CDR2 is SFDVKD.

As concerns this clonotype: A much larger clonotype is one base distant, so this may be a read error. The J gene is TRBJ2-7, the V gene TRBV4-1; D may be TRBD1 or TRBD2 (5 bases each). Germline CDR1 reads MGHRA; CDR2 reads YSYEKL. The CDR3 runs 14 residues. The CDR3 DNA reads TGCGCCAGCAACCAAACGGGACGAGGTGGGGAGCAGTACTTC. Its translation is CASNQTGRGGEQYF.

This clonotype was observed at least ten times. V and J are TRBV18 and TRBJ2-1; 14 nucleotides line up with TRBD2. The CDR3 is made up of 16 amino acids. With 1 base clipped from V and 6 bases from J, the junction kept 2 bases outside the gene matches. CDR1 is KGHSH, CDR2 LQKENI, per germline. The CDR3 sequence is CASSPRGTSGSNEQFF. CDR3 coding DNA: TGTGCCAGCTCACCACGGGGGACTAGCGGGAGCAATGAGCAGTTCTTC. Drawing the rest from reference TRBV18 and TRBJ2-1, the complete variable domain is NAGVMQNPRHLVRRRGQEARLRCSPMKGHSHVYWYRQLPEEGLKFMVYLQKENIIDESGMPKERFSAEFPKEGPSILRIQQVVRGDSAAYFCASSPRGTSGSNEQFFGPGTRLTVL.

At least ten counts were recorded for this clonotype. The chain employs TRBV7-9 and TRBJ2-1, with 12 bases fitting TRBD1. V was pared by 4 bases and J by 9 bases, with 10 bases of the junction left unmatched. CDR1 is SEHNR and CDR2 is FQNEAQ in the germline V gene (reference sequence). There are 16 residues in the CDR3. CDR3 coding DNA: TGTGCCAGCAGCTCAAAACGGGACAGGGGGCGAGTTGAGCAGTTCTTC. Translating it yields CASSSKRDRGRVEQFF. Full variable domain (remainder filled in from reference TRBV7-9 and TRBJ2-1): DTGVSQNPRHKITKRGQNVTFRCDPISEHNRLYWYRQTLGQGPEFLTYFQNEAQLEKSRLLSDRFSAERPKGSFSTLEIQRTEQGDSAMYLCASSSKRDRGRVEQFFGPGTRLTVL.

This clonotype was recorded many times. The CDR3 reads CASSLSRRDSNQPQHF. CDR3 nucleotide sequence: TGTGCCAGCAGTTTATCTCGCAGGGATAGCAATCAGCCCCAGCATTTT. V gene TRBV12-3 or TRBV12-4 combines with J gene TRBJ1-5, with a tentative D call TRBD1 (5 bases). The ends were cut back, 2 bases at V and 0 bases at J, with 11 bases in the middle. The CDR3 has 16 amino acids.

Ten or more counts support this clonotype. The J gene is TRBJ2-3, the V gene TRBV12-3 or TRBV12-4; D remains ambiguous. The V gene lost 2 bases and the J gene lost 3 bases, with 9 bases spanning the gap. The CDR3 spans 14 residues. The CDR3 DNA follows: TGTGCCAGCAGTTTAAAGGGATGGACAGATACGCAGTATTTT. The encoded protein is CASSLKGWTDTQYF.

This clonotype was counted many times. This chain joins TRBV6-1 and TRBJ1-2; 10 bases line up with TRBD1. Germline assignment: CDR1 MNHNS and CDR2 SASEGT. V lost 5 bases, J lost 2 bases, and 2 bases stayed unmatched. This CDR3 spans 14 amino acids. The CDR3 spells CASSWGQGNYGYTF. The CDR3 DNA sequence: TGTGCCAGCAGTTGGGGACAGGGGAACTATGGCTACACCTTC.

This clonotype was observed a few times. The CDR3 is CASSEARGSQETQYF. The CDR3 coding sequence is TGTGCCAGCAGTGAAGCGCGGGGATCGCAAGAGACCCAGTACTTC. The rearrangement joins TRBV25-1 to TRBJ2-5; tentative D call: TRBD2 (6 bases). V lost 2 bases to trimming and J lost 2 bases, with 12 bases between them. From germline, CDR1 is MGHDK and CDR2 SYGVNS. The CDR3 has 15 amino acids.

This clonotype was observed at least ten times. The chain employs TRBV20-1 and TRBJ2-1; D is perhaps TRBD2 (8 bases). CDR3 length: 15 amino acids. The V end was cut by 2 bases, the J end by 9 bases, with 20 bases between. CDR1 and CDR2 (germline): DFQATT, SNEGSKA (reference sequence). CDR3: CSARYRDSGRGEQFF. CDR3 nucleotides: TGCAGTGCTAGATACAGGGACAGCGGGAGAGGTGAGCAGTTCTTC.

In its sample, this clonotype was seen many times. The V and J genes are TRBV18 and TRBJ1-5, with 8 positions matching TRBD1. The V and J ends lost 2 bases and 8 bases, in that order; junction bases with no gene match: 14. The CDR3 spans 17 residues. The V gene's germline CDR1 is KGHSH and CDR2 LQKENI. CDR3 coding DNA: TGTGCCAGCTCACCATGGGGACAGGCCTATCTCAGCGAGCCCCAGCATTTT. It is translated as CASSPWGQAYLSEPQHF.

This clonotype was counted many times. The gene calls are TRBV7-2 and TRBJ2-1; maybe TRBD2 (5 bases). CDR3 size: 11 residues. The germline CDR1 and CDR2 sequences are SGHTA and FQGNSA. Trimming removed 3 bases at V and 9 bases at J, with 6 bases between. The CDR3 region has the DNA TGTGCCAGCAGCTTGGCGGGTGAGCAGTTCTTC. Translating it yields CASSLAGEQFF.

This clonotype has at least ten counts. V is TRBV28 and J is TRBJ1-1; the D gene is possibly TRBD1 (5 bases). Trimming cost V 6 bases and J 10 bases, with 24 bases left between them. Germline V gene data show CDR1 as MDHEN and CDR2 as SYDVKM. The length of the CDR3 is 15 residues. The CDR3 region has the DNA TGTGCCAGCAGGGACGGGGACCGACTTAGCAAGGGAGCTTTCTTT. It is translated as CASRDGDRLSKGAFF.

This clonotype was counted many times. The chain combines TRBV7-2 with TRBJ2-4, with TRBD2 identical over 7 bases. In germline, CDR1 is SGHTA, CDR2 FQGNSA. The CDR3 contains 14 residues. V shed 4 bases and J 6 bases; nucleotides not matched to a gene: 6. The CDR3: CASSYTGLGNIQYF. The CDR3, as DNA: TGTGCCAGCAGCTATACCGGACTAGGAAACATTCAGTACTTC.